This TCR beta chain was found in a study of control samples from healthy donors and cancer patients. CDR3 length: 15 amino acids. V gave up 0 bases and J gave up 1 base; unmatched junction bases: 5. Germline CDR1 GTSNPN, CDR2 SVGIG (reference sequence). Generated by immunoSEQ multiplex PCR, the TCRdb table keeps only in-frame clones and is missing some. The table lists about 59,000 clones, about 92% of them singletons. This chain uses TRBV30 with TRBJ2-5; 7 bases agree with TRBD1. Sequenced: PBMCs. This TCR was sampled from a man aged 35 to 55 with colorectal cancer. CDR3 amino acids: CAWSVMDRSQETQYF. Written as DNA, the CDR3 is TGTGCCTGGAGTGTAATGGACAGGTCCCAAGAGACCCAGTACTTC.